The clone carrying this T cell receptor (beta chain) was seen a handful of times. TCRdb's table, derived via immunoSEQ multiplex PCR, lists solely in-frame clones and lacks some. This table holds about 63,000 clones, roughly 85% found once. V was clipped by 4 bases and J by 5 bases, with 8 bases between them. This CDR3 spans 12 amino acids. Germline V gene sequence: CDR1 LGHNA, CDR2 YSLEER. This sample stems from a study of control samples from healthy donors and cancer patients. Sequenced material: blood. The genes are TRBV4-3 and TRBJ1-2; D call uncertain. The origin of this receptor is a man in his forties in good health. In DNA, the CDR3 is TGCGCCAGCAGCCTCGGTTATTATGGCTACACCTTC. Translation: CASSLGYYGYTF.